A selection of T cell receptor beta chains follows, all from one sample in a study of CD8 T cells in Susac syndrome. TCRdb called the immunoSEQ multiplex PCR reads again in MiXCR, with one record for every CDR3 protein. In the table there are fewer than 250,000 distinct CDR3 sequences, approximately 90% of which are singletons. The sequenced sample was CD8+ T cells from PBMCs. The source of these receptors is a human donor with multiple sclerosis. CDR3s include the opening cysteine and the closing phenylalanine or tryptophan. A D gene is named only where the DNA matches it firmly. Not all rows give a size; the values are once, few, many and, for expanded clones, a class.

d_gene,abundance,j_gene,len,v_gene,CDR3nt,CDR3aa
NA,NA,TRBJ2-7,12,TRBV5-6,TGTGCCAGCAGCTTGGAACACTACGAGCAGTACTTC,CASSLEHYEQYF
TRBD1,NA,TRBJ1-5,21,TRBV6-5,TGTGCCAGCAGTTTTTCCCGCTCGGACAGGGGGTTTTATTATAGCAATCAGCCCCAGCATTTT,CASSFSRSDRGFYYSNQPQHF
NA,NA,TRBJ1-4,13,TRBV27,TGTGCCAGCAGTTGGTCACCTGGTGAAAAACTGTTTTTT,CASSWSPGEKLFF
TRBD1,NA,TRBJ1-2,13,TRBV12-3/TRBV12-4,TGTGCCAGCAGGGACAGGGTCGGTGATGGCTACACCTTC,CASRDRVGDGYTF
NA,NA,TRBJ2-1,15,TRBV4-3,TGCGCCAGCAGCCAGGCGGGGAGCTCCTACAATGAGCAGTTCTTC,CASSQAGSSYNEQFF
TRBD2,NA,TRBJ2-1,18,TRBV3-1,TGTGCCAGCAGCCAAGAACGAACTAGCGGGGCCTCCTACAATGAGCAGTTCTTC,CASSQERTSGASYNEQFF
TRBD2,NA,TRBJ2-3,13,TRBV15,TGTGCCACCAGCAGAGTGGCGGGGGGGAGGCAGTATTTT,CATSRVAGGRQYF
NA,NA,TRBJ2-7,15,TRBV3-1,TGTGCCAGCAGCCAAGATGTAGGCAGCTCCTACGAGCAGTACTTC,CASSQDVGSSYEQYF
NA,NA,TRBJ2-1,13,TRBV10-3,TGTGCCATCGGGAACGGCAGCAACAATGAGCAGTTCTTC,CAIGNGSNNEQFF
NA,NA,TRBJ1-4,14,TRBV20-1,TGCAGTGCTAGAGATCCGGACAGTTTTAAAAAACTGTTTTTT,CSARDPDSFKKLFF
TRBD2,NA,TRBJ2-5,17,TRBV28,TGTGCCAGCAGTACCGTAGGGACTAGCGGGGGCCCGGAGACCCAGTACTTC,CASSTVGTSGGPETQYF
TRBD2,NA,TRBJ2-2,16,TRBV4-3,TGCGCCAGCAGCCAACGTCTGGCGGGAGAAGCCGGGGAGCTGTTTTTT,CASSQRLAGEAGELFF
NA,few,TRBJ1-2,13,TRBV6-5,TGTGCCAGCAGTTTAACTGAGAACTATGGCTACACCTTC,CASSLTENYGYTF
TRBD2,NA,TRBJ2-7,19,TRBV15,TGTGCCACCAGCAGACCTTACAGTCTTCTAGCGGGAGGGCGGAGCGAGCAGTACTTC,CATSRPYSLLAGGRSEQYF
NA,NA,TRBJ2-1,14,TRBV2,TGTGCCAGCATAGGGGGTCGTTCCTACAATGAGCAGTTCTTC,CASIGGRSYNEQFF
NA,NA,TRBJ2-7,15,TRBV29-1,TGCAGCGTCCCCGGTTTGTCAGGGGGACTCTACGAGCAGTACTTC,CSVPGLSGGLYEQYF
NA,NA,TRBJ2-4,13,TRBV7-8,TGTGCCAGCAGCTTAGGGTGGAAAAACATTCAGTACTTC,CASSLGWKNIQYF
NA,NA,TRBJ2-3,14,TRBV3-1,TGTGCCAGCAGCCAAGTAGGGGTCACAGATACGCAGTATTTT,CASSQVGVTDTQYF
NA,NA,TRBJ1-6,15,TRBV1,TGCACCAGCGGGGCTATGGGACAGCGGAATTCACCCCTCCACTTT,CTSGAMGQRNSPLHF
TRBD2,once,TRBJ2-7,13,TRBV5-6,TGTGCCAGCAGCTTCGGCGGGAGCAACGAGCAGTACTTC,CASSFGGSNEQYF
NA,few,TRBJ2-7,11,TRBV29-1,TGCAGCGTTGAAGTTTCCTACGAGCAGTACTTC,CSVEVSYEQYF
NA,NA,TRBJ2-7,14,TRBV4-1,TGCGCCAGCAGCCAAGGGGACTTATCGTACGAGCAGTACTTC,CASSQGDLSYEQYF
TRBD1,NA,TRBJ2-1,14,TRBV24-1,TGTGCCACCAGTGAACTGACAGGGGGCAATGAGCAGTTCTTC,CATSELTGGNEQFF
NA,NA,TRBJ2-3,13,TRBV7-9,TGTGCCAGCAGCCCGGGGACCCTAGATACGCAGTATTTT,CASSPGTLDTQYF
NA,once,TRBJ2-5,14,TRBV10-2,TGCGCCAGCAGTGCGGACTGGGGTTTGGAGACCCAGTACTTC,CASSADWGLETQYF
NA,NA,TRBJ2-5,15,TRBV13,TGTGCCAGCAGCGCCGGGTTTTCAGGAGGAGAGACCCAGTACTTC,CASSAGFSGGETQYF
NA,NA,TRBJ1-5,15,TRBV7-9,TGTGCCAGCAGCTTGGGGCAGTCGGGCAATCAGCCCCAGCATTTT,CASSLGQSGNQPQHF
NA,NA,TRBJ2-2,16,TRBV4-3,TGCGCCAGCAGCCCGAAACTAGTATCGGTCACCGGGGAGCTGTTTTTT,CASSPKLVSVTGELFF
NA,once,TRBJ2-1,13,TRBV5-1,TGCGCCAGCAGCTTGGCGGGTTTGGATGAGCAGTTCTTC,CASSLAGLDEQFF
NA,once,TRBJ2-7,15,TRBV12-3/TRBV12-4,TGTGCCAGCAGTTTAGAGCCCGGGACAAGTTACGAGCGGTACTTC,CASSLEPGTSYERYF
TRBD2,NA,TRBJ2-1,14,TRBV19,TGTGCCAGTAGTATTCGGGAGGGTGTGAATGAGCAGTTCTTC,CASSIREGVNEQFF
TRBD2,NA,TRBJ2-5,15,TRBV4-1,TGCGCCAGCAGCCAGGGGACTAGCGCCCAAGAGACCCAGTACTTC,CASSQGTSAQETQYF
NA,once,TRBJ2-1,13,TRBV4-3,TGCGCCAGCAGCCAAGACCTGGGCGATGAGCAGTTCTTC,CASSQDLGDEQFF
NA,NA,TRBJ2-1,13,TRBV4-1,TGCGCCAGCAGCCTCGGGGGCCCGAATGAGCAGTTCTTC,CASSLGGPNEQFF
NA,NA,TRBJ2-7,14,TRBV7-8,TGTGCCAGCAGCGTCGGGGCCACCATCTACGAGCAGTACTTC,CASSVGATIYEQYF
TRBD1,NA,TRBJ1-4,16,TRBV5-6,TGTGCCAGCAGCTTGGCCGCGTCAGGGGGCAGTGAAAAACTGTTTTTT,CASSLAASGGSEKLFF